The clone carrying this T cell receptor beta chain was found many times. Amplified TCR beta CDR3 regions came from RNA transcripts. A first-round RT-PCR of the TCR CDR3 used the HTBI primer set. Via MiXCR, TCRdb re-called the multiplex PCR reads, giving one row per CDR3 protein. This repertoire shows about half a million distinct CDR3 sequences, around 24% found once; its top ten account for over 9%. This record belongs to a study of T cells in Graves' hyperthyroidism and ophthalmopathy. Background on the study: Blood from the periphery was taken at initial diagnosis, before any treatment.

CDR1 is MGHDK and CDR2 is SYGVNS in the germline V gene. This CDR3 is built from 16 residues. V was pared by 1 base and J by 6 bases, with 6 bases of the junction left unmatched. Exclusion followed for patients with uncontrolled infection, other autoimmune disease, pregnancy or lactation. The sequenced sample consisted of blood. The sequence derives from a woman aged 30 to 39 with Graves' ophthalmopathy. The genes are TRBV25-1 and TRBJ1-2; 12 bases map to TRBD1. CDR3 nucleotides: TGTGCCAGCAGTGAATTTGGGACAGGGGGCGCAGATGGCTACACCTTC. Protein: CASSEFGTGGADGYTF.